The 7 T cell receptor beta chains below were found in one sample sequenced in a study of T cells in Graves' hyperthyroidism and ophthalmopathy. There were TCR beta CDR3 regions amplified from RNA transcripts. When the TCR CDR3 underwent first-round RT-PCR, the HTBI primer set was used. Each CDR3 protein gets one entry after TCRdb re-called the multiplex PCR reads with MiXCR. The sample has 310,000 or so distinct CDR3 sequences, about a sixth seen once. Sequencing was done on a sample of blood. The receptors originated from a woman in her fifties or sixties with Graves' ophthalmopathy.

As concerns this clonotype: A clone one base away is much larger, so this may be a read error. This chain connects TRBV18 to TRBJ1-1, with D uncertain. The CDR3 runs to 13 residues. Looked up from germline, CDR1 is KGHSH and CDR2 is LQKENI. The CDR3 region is CAGSPLRDTEAFF. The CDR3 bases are TGTGCCGGCTCACCGCTCCGGGACACTGAAGCTTTCTTT.

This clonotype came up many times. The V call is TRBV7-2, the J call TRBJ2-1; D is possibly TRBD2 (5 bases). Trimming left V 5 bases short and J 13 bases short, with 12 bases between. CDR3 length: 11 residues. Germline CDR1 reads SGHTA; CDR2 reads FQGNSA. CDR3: CASSRAERQFF. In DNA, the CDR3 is TGTGCCAGCAGCCGAGCGGAGCGTCAGTTCTTC.

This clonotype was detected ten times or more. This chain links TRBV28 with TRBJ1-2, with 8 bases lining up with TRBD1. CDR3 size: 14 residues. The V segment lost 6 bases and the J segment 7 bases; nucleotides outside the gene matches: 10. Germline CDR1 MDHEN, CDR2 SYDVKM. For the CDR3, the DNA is TGTGCCAGCAGACCACAGGGGGTAGGAGGTGGCTACACCTTC. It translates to CASRPQGVGGGYTF.

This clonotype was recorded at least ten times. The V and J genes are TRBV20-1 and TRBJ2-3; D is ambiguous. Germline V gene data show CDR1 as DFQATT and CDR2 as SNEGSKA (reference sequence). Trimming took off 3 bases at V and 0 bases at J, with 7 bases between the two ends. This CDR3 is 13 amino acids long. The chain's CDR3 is CSARISSTDTQYF. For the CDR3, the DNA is TGCAGTGCTAGGATTTCTAGCACAGATACGCAGTATTTT.

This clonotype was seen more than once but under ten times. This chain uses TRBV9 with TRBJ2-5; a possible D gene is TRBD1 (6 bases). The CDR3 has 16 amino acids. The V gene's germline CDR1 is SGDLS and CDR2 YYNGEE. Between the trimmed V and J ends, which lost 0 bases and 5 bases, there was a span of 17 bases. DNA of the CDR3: TGTGCCAGCAGCGTAGAGCCGACAGGCGGTCGGGAGACCCAGTACTTC. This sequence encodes CASSVEPTGGRETQYF.

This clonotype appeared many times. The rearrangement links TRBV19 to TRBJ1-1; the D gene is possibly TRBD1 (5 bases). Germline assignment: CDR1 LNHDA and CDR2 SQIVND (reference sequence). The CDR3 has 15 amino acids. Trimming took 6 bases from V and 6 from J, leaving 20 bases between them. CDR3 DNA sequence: TGTGCCAGTAGCTTCCATGGGGGAGAGTTAGCTGAAGCTTTCTTT. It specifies CASSFHGGELAEAFF.

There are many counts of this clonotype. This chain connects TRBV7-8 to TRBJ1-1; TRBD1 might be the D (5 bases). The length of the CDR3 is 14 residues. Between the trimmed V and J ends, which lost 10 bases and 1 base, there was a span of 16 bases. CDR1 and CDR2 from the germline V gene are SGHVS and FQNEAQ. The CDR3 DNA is TGTGCCATTTCTGTGGGGGGGGGGAACACTGAAGCTTTCTTT. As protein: CAISVGGGNTEAFF.